A single sample gave rise to the 13 T cell receptor beta chains below, sequenced in a study of blood T cell repertoires in COVID-19. Assay: immunoSEQ multiplex PCR; the TCRdb copy retains only in-frame clones and omits some. In the table there are some 310,000 clones, about nine tenths of which are singletons. The sequencing sample was made of peripheral blood. The receptors shown here come from a man over 45 with active or convalescent COVID-19.

This sequence joins TRBV5-1 and TRBJ1-1; D is ambiguous. Germline CDR1 reads SGHRS; CDR2 reads YFSETQ. V was clipped by 0 bases and J by 1 base, with 13 bases between them. This CDR3 contains 16 residues. The CDR3 DNA reads as TGCGCCAGCAGCTTGGTTGCCGGCGGGAGGAACACTGAAGCTTTCTTT. Translated, it gives CASSLVAGGRNTEAFF.

The J gene is TRBJ1-4, the V gene TRBV4-1; TRBD1 agrees at 7 bases. CDR1 is MGHRA, CDR2 YSYEKL, per germline. The V gene end was trimmed by 0 bases and the J gene end by 7 bases; junction bases not matched to a gene: 5. The CDR3 sequence is 15 residues long. CDR3 bases: TGCGCCAGCAGCCAAGAAAAGGGGGCAGGTGAAAAACTGTTTTTT. Encoded protein: CASSQEKGAGEKLFF.

J is TRBJ2-3 and V is TRBV27; D may be TRBD2 (5 bases). The germline gives CDR1 MNHEY, CDR2 SMNVEV (reference sequence). The germline V and J ends were trimmed by 3 bases and 0 bases, with 7 bases remaining between them. The CDR3 spans 14 residues. CDR3 sequence: CASSLRTSTDTQYF. The DNA for the CDR3 is TGTGCCAGCAGTTTGCGGACTAGCACAGATACGCAGTATTTT.

The chain couples TRBV11-2 to TRBJ1-1; D possibly corresponds to TRBD1 (5 bases). V lost 3 bases and J 1 base, leaving 6 bases between the germline ends. Germline lookup yields CDR1 SGHAT and CDR2 FQNNGV. This CDR3 region has 13 residues. The CDR3 DNA is TGTGCCAGCAGCTTGACAGAGAACACTGAAGCTTTCTTT. Its translation: CASSLTENTEAFF.

V and J are TRBV4-3 and TRBJ2-3; 12 bases fit TRBD2. Germline values: CDR1 LGHNA, CDR2 YSLEER. Trimming took 3 bases from V and 7 from J; bases not matched to a gene: 20. This CDR3 region has 20 residues. CDR3 sequence (DNA): TGCGCCAGCAGCCACCGACCGGGACTAGCGGGTTCACACAACCTTTATACGCAGTATTTT. Translated, it gives CASSHRPGLAGSHNLYTQYF.

J is TRBJ2-7 and V is TRBV29-1, with 16 positions matching TRBD2. V lost 7 bases and J lost 11; bases outside the gene matches: 11. Per germline, CDR1 SQVTM and CDR2 ANQGSEA. The CDR3 loop spans 14 amino acids. CDR3 in amino acids: CSATPGLAGGPEYF. The CDR3 bases are TGCAGCGCAACCCCGGGACTAGCGGGAGGGCCAGAGTACTTC.

This chain links TRBV30 with TRBJ1-5; D unclear. This CDR3 comprises 12 residues. The germline V gene has CDR1 GTSNPN and CDR2 SVGIG (reference sequence). Trimming removed 0 bases at V and 6 bases at J, with 6 bases between. The CDR3 nucleotides read TGTGCCTGGAGTGTACTCGGTCAGCCCCAGCATTTT. It specifies CAWSVLGQPQHF.

A single count supports this clone. This sequence joins TRBV24-1 and TRBJ2-2; maybe TRBD2 (5 bases). Germline CDR1 KGHDR, CDR2 SFDVKD. CDR3 length equals 14 residues. Trimming stripped 1 base from V and 6 bases from J, with 8 bases between. In DNA form, the CDR3 reads TGTGCCACCAGTGATTTCCGGACTGCCGGGGAGCTGTTTTTT. Its translation: CATSDFRTAGELFF.

The chain links TRBV20-1 to TRBJ2-7, with a tentative D call TRBD2 (5 bases). V was cut by 3 bases and J by 1 base, with 13 bases left in between. CDR3 length: 14 amino acids. Per the germline V gene, CDR1 is DFQATT and CDR2 is SNEGSKA (reference sequence). The chain's CDR3 is CSASGLAGSYEQYF. DNA of the CDR3: TGCAGTGCTAGTGGGCTAGCTGGTTCCTACGAGCAGTACTTC.

This chain uses TRBV27 with TRBJ2-7, with D perhaps matching TRBD2 (6 bases). The V end was cut by 2 bases, the J end by 2 bases, with 7 bases between. The CDR3 has 13 residues. Germline V gene data show CDR1 as MNHEY and CDR2 as SMNVEV (reference sequence). The CDR3 protein is CASSLREPYEQYF. The CDR3 region has the DNA TGTGCCAGCAGTTTACGGGAGCCCTACGAGCAGTACTTC.

The V call is TRBV24-1, the J call TRBJ2-2; D is undetermined. Germline CDR1 KGHDR, CDR2 SFDVKD. CDR3 length equals 12 residues. V was cut by 12 bases and J by 3 bases, with 10 bases left in between. The CDR3 protein is CAATSYTGELFF. CDR3 nucleotide sequence: TGTGCCGCAACAAGTTACACCGGGGAGCTGTTTTTT.

V usage is TRBV4-3 and J usage is TRBJ2-1; TRBD2 matches at 12 bases. J gave up 10 bases and V 1 base, and 5 bases lay outside the gene matches. The CDR3 sequence is 15 residues long. Germline CDR1 and CDR2: LGHNA and YSLEER. Here the CDR3 reads CASSQGSSGGAEQFF. In DNA, the CDR3 is TGCGCCAGCAGCCAAGGGTCTAGCGGGGGGGCCGAGCAGTTCTTC.

The J gene is TRBJ1-1, the V gene TRBV10-1; D is unclear. The CDR3 is 13 amino acids. Germline V CDR1 and CDR2: WNHNN, SYGVQD (reference sequence). The V and J ends lost 5 bases and 5 bases respectively, with 12 bases between them. CDR3 sequence: CASSRREGTEAFF. The CDR3 DNA reads TGCGCCAGCAGTCGGAGGGAAGGGACTGAAGCTTTCTTT.